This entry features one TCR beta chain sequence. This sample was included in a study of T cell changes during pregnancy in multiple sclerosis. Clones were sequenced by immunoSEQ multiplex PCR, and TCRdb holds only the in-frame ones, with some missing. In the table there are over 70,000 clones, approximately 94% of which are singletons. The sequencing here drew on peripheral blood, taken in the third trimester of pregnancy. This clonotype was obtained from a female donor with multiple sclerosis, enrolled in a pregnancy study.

CDR3 sequence: CSVVLPAQETQYF. The CDR3 bases are TGCAGCGTTGTGCTGCCCGCGCAAGAGACCCAGTACTTC. This chain joins TRBV29-1 and TRBJ2-5; no clear D gene. The CDR3 loop spans 13 amino acids. Trimming removed 4 bases at V and 2 bases at J, with 11 bases between. Germline-derived CDR1 and CDR2 are SQVTM and ANQGSEA.